A single sample is the source of the 18 T cell receptor beta chains below, sequenced in a study of CXCR3-negative and CXCR3-positive naive CD8 T cells. Carrying UMI labels, the TRB cDNA libraries were prepared through 5' RACE. TCRdb reprocessed the 5' RACE reads, keeping one entry per CDR3 protein, no DNA. This sample's table reports approximately 45,000 distinct CDR3 sequences. Sequenced input: memory CD8+ T cells from blood. These receptors all stem from a human donor in good health. Some clones in this sample may be carry-over from other donors' samples.

The chain employs TRBV29-1 and TRBJ2-7; TCRdb's D call, TRBD1, is unchecked because there is no DNA. CDR3 length: 14 amino acids. Germline CDR1 and CDR2: SQVTM and ANQGSEA. The CDR3 sequence: CSVGPRDRVHEQYF.

The chain uses TRBV12-3 or TRBV12-4 and TRBJ2-5. This CDR3 region has 13 residues. The CDR3 spells CASGPRDQETQYF.

V usage is TRBV5-1 and J usage is TRBJ2-7; TCRdb returns TRBD1, unconfirmable since there is no DNA. The length of the CDR3 is 13 residues. Germline CDR1 and CDR2: SGHRS and YFSETQ. CDR3 sequence reads: CASIPEGGDEQYF.

The chain links TRBV6-6 to TRBJ2-7. Germline loops: CDR1 MNHNY, CDR2 SVGAGI (reference sequence). The CDR3 consists of 12 residues. This CDR3 reads CASSSSGYEQYF.

The chain carries TRBV6-1 and TRBJ1-5; TCRdb indicates TRBD1, and absent DNA this call remains unverified. The length of the CDR3 is 16 residues. Germline V gives CDR1 MNHNS, CDR2 SASEGT. The CDR3: CASSETTGTGFRPQHF.

The V and J genes are TRBV7-9 and TRBJ2-2. Germline loops: CDR1 SEHNR, CDR2 FQNEAQ (reference sequence). This CDR3 region has 13 residues. CDR3 region: CASSLAVTGELFF.

This chain uses TRBV29-1 with TRBJ2-1. The CDR3 loop spans 11 amino acids. The germline CDR1 and CDR2 sequences are SQVTM and ANQGSEA. The CDR3 reads CSVVGYNEQFF.

The V and J genes are TRBV20-1 and TRBJ1-1; TCRdb proposes TRBD1, but this gene call is untestable without DNA. The CDR3 runs 14 residues. Germline V CDR1 and CDR2: DFQATT, SNEGSKA (reference sequence). This chain's CDR3 is CSAREEGRDTEAFF.

The chain recombines TRBV7-8 with TRBJ1-5; the D call from TCRdb, TRBD1, cannot be confirmed without DNA. There are 14 residues in the CDR3. Germline values: CDR1 SGHVS, CDR2 FQNEAQ. The CDR3 loop is CASSFGQGGQPQHF.

The chain has TRBV6-5 and TRBJ2-7. Germline V gene lookup returns CDR1 MNHEY and CDR2 SVGAGI. The CDR3 runs to 12 residues. CDR3: CASRTSSYEQYF.

This chain joins TRBV12-3 or TRBV12-4 and TRBJ1-2; lacking DNA, the TRBD1 call made by TCRdb goes unchecked. The CDR3 is 14 amino acids. CDR3 region: CASSLGDRAYGYTF.

V is TRBV7-9 and J is TRBJ2-1; TCRdb gives TRBD1 as the D gene, but with no DNA this cannot be confirmed. This CDR3 contains 17 residues. The germline gives CDR1 SEHNR, CDR2 FQNEAQ (reference sequence). The CDR3 spells CASSSNRESTYNDEQFF.

The chain couples TRBV12-3 or TRBV12-4 to TRBJ2-7; there is no DNA to check the TCRdb D call of TRBD1. CDR3 size: 12 residues. CDR3 in amino acids: CASSHSGYEQYF.

The rearrangement uses TRBV29-1 and TRBJ2-3; no DNA is available, so the TRBD2 call from TCRdb remains unchecked. The CDR3 is made up of 16 amino acids. The germline gives CDR1 SQVTM, CDR2 ANQGSEA. CDR3 region: CSVEGPAEGETDTQYF.

V is TRBV28 and J is TRBJ2-7; TCRdb picks TRBD2, but there is no DNA to check that call. Germline assignment: CDR1 MDHEN and CDR2 SYDVKM. The CDR3 has 18 amino acids. The CDR3 sequence: CASSSTTSTSYSSYEQYF. Complete variable domain (other parts from reference TRBV28 and TRBJ2-7): DVKVTQSSRYLVKRTGEKVFLECVQDMDHENMFWYRQDPGLGLRLIYFSYDVKMKEKGDIPEGYSVSREKKERFSLILESASTNQTSMYLCASSSTTSTSYSSYEQYFGPGTRLTVT.

The chain joins TRBV24-1 to TRBJ2-1; TCRdb reports TRBD1, a call that lacks DNA to check it against. CDR3 length equals 15 residues. CDR1 is KGHDR, CDR2 SFDVKD, per germline. CDR3 protein: CATSDPGDDSDEQFF.

The chain joins TRBV9 to TRBJ1-3. The CDR3 runs 15 residues. CDR1 SGDLS and CDR2 YYNGEE come from the germline V gene. CDR3 region: CASSSGRISGNTIYF.

This rearrangement joins TRBV9 to TRBJ2-5; the D gene TCRdb calls, TRBD1, cannot be checked with no DNA. The CDR3 runs to 15 residues. Germline assignment: CDR1 SGDLS and CDR2 YYNGEE. CDR3 loop: CASSVEGRAQETQYF. The whole variable domain, filled in from reference TRBV9 and TRBJ2-5, reads DSGVTQTPKHLITATGQRVTLRCSPRSGDLSVYWYQQSLDQGLQFLIQYYNGEERAKGNILERFSAQQFPDLHSELNLSSLELGDSALYFCASSVEGRAQETQYFGPGTRLLVL.